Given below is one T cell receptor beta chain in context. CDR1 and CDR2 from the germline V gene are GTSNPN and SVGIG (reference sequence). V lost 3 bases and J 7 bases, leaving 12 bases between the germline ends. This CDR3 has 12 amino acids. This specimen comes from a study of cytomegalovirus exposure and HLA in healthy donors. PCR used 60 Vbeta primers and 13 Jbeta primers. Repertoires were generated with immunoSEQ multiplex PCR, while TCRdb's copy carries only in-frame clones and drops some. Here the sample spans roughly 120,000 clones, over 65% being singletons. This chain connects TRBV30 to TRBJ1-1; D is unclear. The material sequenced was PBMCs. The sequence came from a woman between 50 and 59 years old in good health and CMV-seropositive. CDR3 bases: TGTGCCTGGAGGAATAAAAATAGTGAAGCTTTCTTT. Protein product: CAWRNKNSEAFF. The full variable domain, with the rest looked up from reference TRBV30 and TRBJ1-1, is SQTIHQWPATLVQPVGSPLSLECTVEGTSNPNLYWYRQAAGRGLQLLFYSVGIGQISSEVPQNLSASRPQDRQFILSSKKLLLSDSGFYLCAWRNKNSEAFFGQGTRLTVV.